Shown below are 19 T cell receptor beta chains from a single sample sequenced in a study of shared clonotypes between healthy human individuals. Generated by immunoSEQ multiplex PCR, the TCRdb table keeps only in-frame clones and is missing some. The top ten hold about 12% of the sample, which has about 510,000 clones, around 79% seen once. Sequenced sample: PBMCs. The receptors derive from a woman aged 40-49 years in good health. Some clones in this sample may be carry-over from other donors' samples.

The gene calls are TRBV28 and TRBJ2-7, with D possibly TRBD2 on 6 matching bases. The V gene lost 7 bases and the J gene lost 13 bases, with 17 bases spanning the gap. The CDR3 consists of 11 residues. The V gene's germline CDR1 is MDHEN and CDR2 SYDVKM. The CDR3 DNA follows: TGTGCCAGCACCTTGGGGGAGGTGGGTTACTTC. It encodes CASTLGEVGYF.

CDR3 sequence (DNA): TGTGCCAGCTGGTCTCGGAGGGGGGGGGTCAATCAGCCCCAGCATTTT. Protein sequence: CASWSRRGGVNQPQHF. The chain joins TRBV27 to TRBJ1-5; possible D gene TRBD1, 6 bases. The V and J ends lost 8 bases and 3 bases respectively, with 20 bases between them. Germline loops: CDR1 MNHEY, CDR2 SMNVEV (reference sequence). The CDR3 is 16 residues long.

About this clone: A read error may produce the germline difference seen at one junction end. The CDR3 DNA follows: TGCGCCAGCTGTGAGGGACAGGCAGGTAGGTGGGGATCGAGCACAGATACGCAGTATTTT. Translating it yields CASCEGQAGRWGSSTDTQYF. The chain recombines TRBV10-1 with TRBJ2-3, with 8 nucleotides matching TRBD1. CDR1 WNHNN and CDR2 SYGVQD come from the germline V gene (reference sequence). The CDR3 sequence is 20 residues long.

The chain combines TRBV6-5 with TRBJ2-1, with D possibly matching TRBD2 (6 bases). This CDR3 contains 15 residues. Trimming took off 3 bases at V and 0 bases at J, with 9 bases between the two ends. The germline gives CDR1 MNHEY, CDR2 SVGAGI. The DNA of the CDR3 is TGTGCCAGCAGTTATACGGGGGACTCCTACAATGAGCAGTTCTTC. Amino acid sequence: CASSYTGDSYNEQFF.

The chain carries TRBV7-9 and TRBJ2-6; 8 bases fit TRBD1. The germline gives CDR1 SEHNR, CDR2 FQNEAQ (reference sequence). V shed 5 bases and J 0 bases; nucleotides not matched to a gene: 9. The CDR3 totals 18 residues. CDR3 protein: CASSAQGAFISGANVLTF. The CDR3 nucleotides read TGTGCCAGCAGCGCGCAGGGGGCCTTTATCTCTGGGGCCAACGTCCTGACTTTC.

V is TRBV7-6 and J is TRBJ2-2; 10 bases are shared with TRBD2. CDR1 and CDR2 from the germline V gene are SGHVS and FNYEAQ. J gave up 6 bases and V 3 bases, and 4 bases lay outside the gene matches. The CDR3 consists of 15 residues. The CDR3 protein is CASSLEAGGAGELFF. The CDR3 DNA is TGTGCCAGCAGCTTGGAAGCGGGAGGGGCCGGGGAGCTGTTTTTT.

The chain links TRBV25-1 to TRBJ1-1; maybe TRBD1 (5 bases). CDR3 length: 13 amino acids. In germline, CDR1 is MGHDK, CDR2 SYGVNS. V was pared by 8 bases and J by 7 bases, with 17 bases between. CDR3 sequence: CASLPRSGFEAFF. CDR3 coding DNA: TGTGCCAGCCTACCGAGGTCAGGGTTTGAAGCTTTCTTT.

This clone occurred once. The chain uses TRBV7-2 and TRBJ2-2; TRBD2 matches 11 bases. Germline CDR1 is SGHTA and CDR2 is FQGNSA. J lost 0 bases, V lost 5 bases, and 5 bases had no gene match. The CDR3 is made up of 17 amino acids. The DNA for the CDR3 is TGTGCCAGCAGCGGGACGGGACTAGCGGCGAACACCGGGGAGCTGTTTTTT. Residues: CASSGTGLAANTGELFF.

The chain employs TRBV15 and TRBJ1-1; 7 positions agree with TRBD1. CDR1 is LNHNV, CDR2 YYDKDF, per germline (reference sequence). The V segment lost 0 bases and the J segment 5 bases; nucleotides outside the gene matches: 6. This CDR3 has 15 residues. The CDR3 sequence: CATSRDGDSWTEAFF. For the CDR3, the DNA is TGTGCCACCAGCAGAGACGGGGACAGTTGGACTGAAGCTTTCTTT.

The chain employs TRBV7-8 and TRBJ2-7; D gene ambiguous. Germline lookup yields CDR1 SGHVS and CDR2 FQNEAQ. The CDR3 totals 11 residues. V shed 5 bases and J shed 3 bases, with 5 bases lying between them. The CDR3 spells CASSRNYEQYF. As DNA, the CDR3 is TGTGCCAGCAGCCGAAACTACGAGCAGTACTTC.

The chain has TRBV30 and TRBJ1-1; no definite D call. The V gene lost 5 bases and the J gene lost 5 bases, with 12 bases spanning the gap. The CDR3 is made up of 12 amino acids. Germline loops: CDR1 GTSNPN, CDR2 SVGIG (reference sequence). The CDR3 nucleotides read TGTGCCTGGGGTAGAGTTGGGACTGAAGCTTTCTTT. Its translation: CAWGRVGTEAFF. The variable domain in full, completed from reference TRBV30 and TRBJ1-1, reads SQTIHQWPATLVQPVGSPLSLECTVEGTSNPNLYWYRQAAGRGLQLLFYSVGIGQISSEVPQNLSASRPQDRQFILSSKKLLLSDSGFYLCAWGRVGTEAFFGQGTRLTVV.

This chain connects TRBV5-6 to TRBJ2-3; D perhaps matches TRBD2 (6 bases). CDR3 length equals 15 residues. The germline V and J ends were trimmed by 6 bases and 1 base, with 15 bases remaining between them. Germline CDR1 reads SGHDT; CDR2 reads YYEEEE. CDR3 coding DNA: TGTGCCAGCAACCTCCAGGGAGGTGGCACAGATACGCAGTATTTT. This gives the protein CASNLQGGGTDTQYF.

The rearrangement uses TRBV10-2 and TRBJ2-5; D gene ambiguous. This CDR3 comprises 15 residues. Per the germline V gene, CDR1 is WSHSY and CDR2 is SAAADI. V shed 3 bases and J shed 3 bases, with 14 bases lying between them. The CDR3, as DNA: TGCGCCAGCAGTGATTTAAGCTTCATAGAAGAGACCCAGTACTTC. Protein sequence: CASSDLSFIEETQYF.

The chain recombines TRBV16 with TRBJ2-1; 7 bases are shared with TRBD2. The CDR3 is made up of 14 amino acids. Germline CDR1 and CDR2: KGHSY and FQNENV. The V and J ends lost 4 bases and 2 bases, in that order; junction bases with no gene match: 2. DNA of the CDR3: TGTGCCAGCAGCCTGGGGGGGACCTACAATGAGCAGTTCTTC. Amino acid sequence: CASSLGGTYNEQFF.

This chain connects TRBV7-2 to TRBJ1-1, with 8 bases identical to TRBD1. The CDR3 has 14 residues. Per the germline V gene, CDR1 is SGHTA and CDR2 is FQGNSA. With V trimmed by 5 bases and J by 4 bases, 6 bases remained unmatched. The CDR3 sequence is CASSPTGGVTEAFF. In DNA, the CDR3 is TGTGCCAGCAGCCCAACAGGGGGAGTCACTGAAGCTTTCTTT.

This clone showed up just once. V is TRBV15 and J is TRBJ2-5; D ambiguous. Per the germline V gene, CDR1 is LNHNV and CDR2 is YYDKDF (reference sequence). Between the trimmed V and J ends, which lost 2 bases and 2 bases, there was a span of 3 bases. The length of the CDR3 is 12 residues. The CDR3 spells CATSRIQETQYF. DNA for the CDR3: TGTGCCACCAGCAGAATTCAAGAGACCCAGTACTTC.

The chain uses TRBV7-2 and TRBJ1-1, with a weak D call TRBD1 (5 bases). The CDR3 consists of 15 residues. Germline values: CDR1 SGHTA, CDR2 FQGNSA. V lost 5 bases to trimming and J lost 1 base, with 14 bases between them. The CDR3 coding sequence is TGTGCCAGCAGCCTCATGGGGCAGGCGAACACTGAAGCTTTCTTT. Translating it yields CASSLMGQANTEAFF.

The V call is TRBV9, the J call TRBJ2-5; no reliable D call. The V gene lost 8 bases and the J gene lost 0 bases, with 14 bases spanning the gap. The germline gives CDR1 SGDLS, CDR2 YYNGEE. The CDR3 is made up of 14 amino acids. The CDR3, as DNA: TGTGCCAGTTCCCTGTCAGCGTACCAAGAGACCCAGTACTTC. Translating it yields CASSLSAYQETQYF.

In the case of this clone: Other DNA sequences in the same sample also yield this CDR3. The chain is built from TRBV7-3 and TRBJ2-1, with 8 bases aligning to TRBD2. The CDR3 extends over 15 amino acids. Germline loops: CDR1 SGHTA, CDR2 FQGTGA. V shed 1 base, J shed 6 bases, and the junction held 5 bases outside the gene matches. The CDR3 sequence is CASSLRLAGINEQFF. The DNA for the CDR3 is TGTGCCAGCAGCTTAAGGCTAGCGGGTATCAATGAGCAGTTCTTC.